This TCR beta chain was recovered during a study of blood T cell repertoires in COVID-19. Study-level background: T cells, B-cell-depleted T cells, or PBMCs provided the cDNA or gDNA that served as material.

Trimming left V 5 bases short and J 2 bases short, with 10 bases between. The germline V gene has CDR1 SNHLY and CDR2 FYNNEI. CDR3 length: 14 amino acids. TCRdb's table, derived via immunoSEQ multiplex PCR, lists solely in-frame clones and lacks some. The sample consists of roughly 230,000 clones, about 88% of them appearing once. The source material was peripheral blood. The sequence derives from a man in his 70s with acute or convalescent COVID-19. The chain joins TRBV2 to TRBJ2-1, with a possible D match to TRBD1 (6 bases). CDR3 DNA sequence: TGTGCCAGCAGTTCGCGGACAGCCTACAATGAGCAGTTCTTC. Protein product: CASSSRTAYNEQFF.